Below, one T cell receptor (beta chain) is given with its context. Antigen specificity is unknown. The data originate from a study of cytomegalovirus exposure and HLA in healthy donors. The overall study: Findings of an earlier analysis included over 95 million unique TCR beta sequences from 200 million or so T cells. Study results and limitations: There were several of the most significant clusters that appeared linked to common viral pathogens in a later analysis. Later analysis associated a missense DCLRE1C variant with TCR beta V- and J-gene trimming. Based on reports, TCR beta sequences accurately predicted HLA-A and HLA-B alleles for most subjects.

The PCR contained 60 Vbeta and 13 Jbeta primers. The method was immunoSEQ multiplex PCR; TCRdb's version includes in-frame clones alone and lacks a portion of them. The sample has over 100,000 clones, approximately 70% seen once; the top ten hold approximately 8.6%. The CDR3 sequence is 19 residues long. Germline V gene sequence: CDR1 SEHNR, CDR2 FQNEAQ (reference sequence). The V and J ends lost 3 bases and 0 bases, in that order; junction bases with no gene match: 13. The chain links TRBV7-9 to TRBJ2-2; 7 nucleotides line up with TRBD1. Material for sequencing was PBMCs. The TCR comes from a man aged 30 to 45 in good health and CMV-seropositive. For the CDR3, the DNA is TGTGCCAGCAGCTTGTGGCGGACCGGGACAGCCGCGAACACCGGGGAGCTGTTTTTT. This sequence encodes CASSLWRTGTAANTGELFF.